This T cell receptor (beta chain) was sequenced in a study of cytotoxic CD8 clonotypes in ibrutinib-treated CLL. Study-level findings and limits: Once treatment began, public clonotypes, which were uncommon, contracted or stayed stable. Rising at ibrutinib response, clonality subsequently fell back toward baseline at progression.

The method was immunoSEQ multiplex PCR; TCRdb's version includes in-frame clones alone and lacks a portion of them. The sample records about 160,000 clones, roughly four fifths being singletons. V was clipped by 6 bases and J by 6 bases; unmatched bases: 17. Germline-derived CDR1 and CDR2 are SGHTA and FQGNSA. There are 17 residues in the CDR3. Regarding this clone: Its antigen is not identified.

Here the sequenced sample was PBMCs, taken after 24 months of ibrutinib treatment. This chain links TRBV7-2 with TRBJ1-5; 7 bases line up with TRBD1. This sequence originates from a human donor with chronic lymphocytic leukemia. The CDR3 nucleotides are TGTGCCAGCAGTCTGGCACAGGGGATCGGGTACAGTCAGCCCCAGCATTTT. Translating gives CASSLAQGIGYSQPQHF.